The rows below give T cell receptor beta chains drawn from one sample of a study of cytomegalovirus exposure and HLA in healthy donors. TCRdb's copy holds only in-frame clones and misses some; the assay was immunoSEQ multiplex PCR. The table includes about 170,000 clones, 77% detected once. The material sequenced was PBMCs. These receptors all come from a female donor in good health and CMV-seronegative. The CDR3 runs from the conserved cysteine through the conserved F or W. D genes are given only for firm matches. Where a row states a size, it is once, few, many or the class of an expanded clone; other rows omit it.

clone_size d_call j_call v_call cdr3_nt cdr3_aa
once - TRBJ2-5 TRBV5-4 TGTGCCAGCAGCTTGGGGGGGGGCGTGGCCCAGTACTTC CASSLGGGVAQYF
- - TRBJ1-2 TRBV7-9 TGTGCCAGCAGCTTTGGCAGGATGGATGGCTACACCTTC CASSFGRMDGYTF
- - TRBJ1-1 TRBV4-3 TGCGCCAGCAGCCAAGAGGCAGGGCCGAACACTGAAGCTTTCTTT CASSQEAGPNTEAFF
- TRBD2 TRBJ2-7 TRBV6-6 TGTGCCAGCAGCCCCGGGTTGAGCGGGATAACCTACGAGCAGTACTTC CASSPGLSGITYEQYF
- TRBD1 TRBJ2-7 TRBV27 TGTGCCAGCAGTTTTATGGACTGGACAGGGGGGGTTGTCCACGAGCAGTACTTC CASSFMDWTGGVVHEQYF
- - TRBJ1-1 TRBV29-1 TGCAGCGTTGAAGACGGCGGCAGGGGTACTGAAGCTTTCTTT CSVEDGGRGTEAFF
once TRBD1 TRBJ1-4 TRBV5-8 TGTGCCAGCAGCTTGGGGACCGGGACAGAGGAAAAACTGTTTTTT CASSLGTGTEEKLFF
once TRBD1 TRBJ1-5 TRBV19 TGTGCCAGTAGTATTCACAGGGGAAATCAGCCCCAGCATTTT CASSIHRGNQPQHF
- - TRBJ1-6 TRBV10-2 TGCGCCAGCAGTGAGTCGAGGGTCACCGCGGGTTCACCCCTCCACTTT CASSESRVTAGSPLHF
- TRBD2 TRBJ2-3 TRBV7-6 TGTGCCAGCAGCCTTCGGACTAGCGCTACAGATACGCAGTATTTT CASSLRTSATDTQYF
- TRBD1 TRBJ1-5 TRBV11-2 TGTGCCAGCAGCGTAGAGGGGGCTCAGCCCCAGCATTTT CASSVEGAQPQHF
- TRBD1 TRBJ2-7 TRBV2 TGTGCCAGCAGAAACGACAGGGGACTCTACGAGCAGTACTTC CASRNDRGLYEQYF
- - TRBJ1-1 TRBV7-3 TGTGCCAGCAGCTTAACAGGAGCGGGGAAGGAGACTGAAGCTTTCTTT CASSLTGAGKETEAFF
- - TRBJ1-2 TRBV30 TGTGCCTGGAGTGTCCTGAGGCAAGGCTACACCTTC CAWSVLRQGYTF
- TRBD1 TRBJ2-7 TRBV19 TGTGCCAGCCGGGGACAGGGCCTGGGAGAGCAGTACTTC CASRGQGLGEQYF
- - TRBJ1-4 TRBV5-1 TGCGCCAGCAGCTTGGCCCGGGGATCTACTAATGAAAAACTGTTTTTT CASSLARGSTNEKLFF
- - TRBJ2-5 TRBV7-3 TGTGCCAGCAGTTTGGACTCCCATCCCCGCGAGACCCAGTACTTC CASSLDSHPRETQYF
- TRBD2 TRBJ2-3 TRBV7-2 TGTGCCAGCAGCTTAGCGGGACTAGCGGGAGTCGTAGATACGCAGTATTTT CASSLAGLAGVVDTQYF
few - TRBJ1-5 TRBV21-1 TGTGCCAGCAGCAGAGGATCCAGGGGACACCCTTCCAATCAGCCCCAGCATTTT CASSRGSRGHPSNQPQHF
- - TRBJ1-2 TRBV11-1 TGTGCCAGCAGCTCGACAGGTCGGGAAGGCTACACCTTC CASSSTGREGYTF
- TRBD1 TRBJ1-2 TRBV5-1 TGCGCCAGCAGGACTGAGACAGGGATTAACTATGGCTACACCTTC CASRTETGINYGYTF
- - TRBJ2-7 TRBV30 TGTGCCTGGAGTGTGGGGCATTCCCCCTACGAGCAGTACTTC CAWSVGHSPYEQYF
few - TRBJ2-7 TRBV28 TGTGCCAGCAAAGAGAACTCCTACGAGCAGTACTTC CASKENSYEQYF